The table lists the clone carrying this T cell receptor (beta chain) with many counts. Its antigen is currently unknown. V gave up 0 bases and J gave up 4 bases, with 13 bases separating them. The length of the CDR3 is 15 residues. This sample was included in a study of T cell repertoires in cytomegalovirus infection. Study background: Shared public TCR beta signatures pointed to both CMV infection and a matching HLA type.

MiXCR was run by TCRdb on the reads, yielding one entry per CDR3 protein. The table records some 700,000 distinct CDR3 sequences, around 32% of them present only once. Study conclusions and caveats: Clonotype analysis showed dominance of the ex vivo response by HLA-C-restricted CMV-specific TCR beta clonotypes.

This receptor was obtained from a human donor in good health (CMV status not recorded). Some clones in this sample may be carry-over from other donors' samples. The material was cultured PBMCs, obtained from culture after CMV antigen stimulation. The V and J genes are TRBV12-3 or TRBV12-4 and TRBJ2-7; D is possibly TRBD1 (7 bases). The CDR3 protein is CASSLAGGQLYEQYF. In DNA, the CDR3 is TGTGCCAGCAGTTTAGCGGGGGGACAGCTATACGAGCAGTACTTC.